This TCR beta chain derives from a study of cytomegalovirus exposure and HLA in healthy donors. The study's findings and limits: In a later analysis, TCR beta V- and J-gene trimming showed a link to a missense DCLRE1C variant.

Concerning this clone itself: The antigen is undetermined.

The primer mix had 60 Vbeta and 13 Jbeta primers. Profiling relied on immunoSEQ multiplex PCR, and the TCRdb table lists in-frame clones only, not all of them. The sample has roughly 30,000 clones. The V gene end was trimmed by 2 bases and the J gene end by 5 bases; junction bases not matched to a gene: 7. This CDR3 region has 16 residues. Germline V gene sequence: CDR1 SGHVS, CDR2 FQNEAQ. Sequenced input: PBMCs. The genes are TRBV7-8 and TRBJ1-4; TRBD1 matches at 8 bases. The clonotype comes from a woman aged 40 to 55 in good health and CMV-seropositive. As DNA, the CDR3 is TGTGCCAGCAGCTTACGCCGGGACAGGTTAAATGAAAAACTGTTTTTT. It specifies CASSLRRDRLNEKLFF.